This TCR beta chain was sequenced for a study of T cells in women clearing cervical HPV infection. The assay was immunoSEQ multiplex PCR, and TCRdb's table has in-frame clones only and misses some. Its table lists 14,000 or so clones. Each participant carried one incident cervical HPV16 infection only. This clonotype was sampled from a woman between 18 and 70 years old with a cervical HPV16 infection that either progressed to CIN3+ or cleared (not recorded which). The sequenced sample consisted of blood buffy coat.

The CDR3 DNA, read in part, is TGTGCCAGCAGTGGGGGCCGGGACTTTGAA. This translates into CASSGGRDFE. The entire CDR3 protein reads CASSGGRDFEAFF. This chain joins TRBV2 and TRBJ1-1, with D possibly matching TRBD1 (5 bases). The read stops 3 residues short of the end of the CDR3; the missing end is completed from the germline J gene. V was trimmed by 4 bases and J by 7 bases, leaving 13 bases between them. This CDR3 contains 13 residues. Germline CDR1 SNHLY, CDR2 FYNNEI.